These T cell receptor beta chains were read from a single sample in a study of PD-1 blockade in classical Hodgkin lymphoma. Clones were sequenced by immunoSEQ multiplex PCR, and TCRdb holds only the in-frame ones, with some missing. This sample has 75,000 to 95,000 clones, with about 83% found just once. The sample was peripheral blood mononuclear cells (PBMCs), taken before the fourth cycle of nivolumab. Source of these receptors: a human donor with classical Hodgkin lymphoma. The CDR3 runs from the conserved cysteine through the conserved F or W. The D gene is left open where the match is weak. A row's size may be missing; if present it is once, few, many or a size class.

d_gene,j_gene,v_gene,abundance,CDR3nt,CDR3aa
TRBD1,TRBJ2-5,TRBV2,few,TGTGCCAGCAGTGATCCGGGACAGGGTAGCATGGGAGAGACCCAGTACTTC,CASSDPGQGSMGETQYF
.,TRBJ2-1,TRBV7-8,.,TGTGCCAGCAGCTTTGGCGGAGGCCTGTGGGAGCAGTTCTTC,CASSFGGGLWEQFF
.,TRBJ2-7,TRBV7-2,.,TGTGCCAGCGGCCCAAGCCGTCTCTCCTACGAGCAGTACTTC,CASGPSRLSYEQYF
.,TRBJ1-5,TRBV19,.,TGTGCTAGCAAAAGCGGGACGGCTCAGGATCAGCCCCAGCATTTT,CASKSGTAQDQPQHF
.,TRBJ2-7,TRBV21-1,.,TGTGCCAGCAGCAAAGGGGCGAGGGGGCAGTACGAGCAGTACTTC,CASSKGARGQYEQYF
.,TRBJ1-1,TRBV7-8,.,TGTGCCAGCAGCTTAGTTGTAGCTACTGAAGCTTTCTTT,CASSLVVATEAFF
.,TRBJ2-3,TRBV19,.,TGTGCCAGCAGGGGAGATAGCACAGATACGCAGTATTTT,CASRGDSTDTQYF
TRBD1,TRBJ1-3,TRBV29-1,.,TGCAGCGTATCCGGGACAGCGGGAAACACCATATATTTT,CSVSGTAGNTIYF
.,TRBJ2-7,TRBV19,few,TGTGCCACCGCTTCGGTTGTCATCCCCTACGAGCAGTACTTC,CATASVVIPYEQYF
.,TRBJ2-5,TRBV7-9,.,TGTGCCAGCAGCAAAACCGGGGCACAAGAGACCCAGTACTTC,CASSKTGAQETQYF